Following are 10 T cell receptor beta chains from one sample sequenced in a study of T cell clones after liver transplantation. The repertoire was sequenced with immunoSEQ multiplex PCR; TCRdb's copy has only in-frame clones and lacks some. Of 90,000 to 120,000 clones listed, more than 75% were seen once; the top ten hold 0.8% to 1%. Sequenced material: CD4+ T cells from blood, taken before liver transplant. These TCRs come from a human donor who received a liver transplant.

The gene calls are TRBV13 and TRBJ1-3, with D uncertain. The CDR3 is made up of 13 amino acids. Trimming took 7 bases from V and 0 from J, leaving 7 bases between them. Germline loops: CDR1 PRHDT, CDR2 FYEKMQ (reference sequence). CDR3 coding DNA: TGTGCCAGCACCCGAGACTCTGGAAACACCATATATTTT. Translating it yields CASTRDSGNTIYF.

The CDR3 DNA is TGTGCCAGCAGTGAACTTAGACAGGGAAAAGGGAAAGCTTTCTTT. Protein: CASSELRQGKGKAFF. V gene TRBV2 combines with J gene TRBJ1-1; 7 nucleotides agree with TRBD1. CDR1 and CDR2 (germline): SNHLY, FYNNEI. The trim removed 2 bases at V and 9 bases at J, leaving 12 bases unmatched. The CDR3 runs to 15 residues.

The chain carries TRBV2 and TRBJ2-1, with no clear D. Per the germline V gene, CDR1 is SNHLY and CDR2 is FYNNEI. Trimming removed 3 bases at V and 12 bases at J, with 18 bases between. The length of the CDR3 is 14 residues. The CDR3 region is CASSDPTPEIGQFF. DNA of the CDR3: TGTGCCAGCAGTGACCCCACGCCGGAGATTGGGCAGTTCTTC.

The chain uses TRBV5-1 and TRBJ1-6, with 7 bases fitting TRBD1. CDR1 is SGHRS, CDR2 YFSETQ, per germline. Trimming removed 0 bases from V and 10 bases from J; junction bases left unmatched: 10. The CDR3 extends over 16 amino acids. CDR3 sequence (DNA): TGCGCCAGCAGCTTGGGGGGTACAGGGGATAGGTCACCCCTCCACTTT. Its translation: CASSLGGTGDRSPLHF.

The CDR3: CASSKGGLYGYTF. CDR3 nucleotides: TGTGCCAGCAGTAAGGGGGGCTTGTATGGCTACACCTTC. The chain combines TRBV6-5 with TRBJ1-2; D might be TRBD1 (6 bases). Trimming shortened V by 5 bases and J by 5 bases, and 12 bases separated the two germline ends. Germline V gene data show CDR1 as MNHEY and CDR2 as SVGAGI. The CDR3 runs 13 residues.

This clone was seen only once. The genes are TRBV18 and TRBJ2-7; 7 bases fit TRBD1. Germline assignment: CDR1 KGHSH and CDR2 LQKENI. The CDR3 has 14 residues. Trimming at V came to 3 bases and at J to 3 bases, leaving 5 bases not matched to a gene. The CDR3 region is CASSPGTEGYEQYF. The CDR3 DNA reads TGTGCCAGCTCACCCGGGACAGAGGGCTACGAGCAGTACTTC.

This chain joins TRBV6-5 and TRBJ1-2; D is possibly TRBD1 (5 bases). This CDR3 contains 14 residues. From germline, CDR1 is MNHEY and CDR2 SVGAGI. Trimming removed 5 bases at V and 8 bases at J, with 18 bases between. DNA for the CDR3: TGTGCCAGCAGTCGGGACTCGCGGGTGAGCGGCTACACCTTC. This sequence encodes CASSRDSRVSGYTF.

This chain connects TRBV5-4 to TRBJ1-2; D remains unclear. V lost 4 bases and J lost 4, with 14 bases in between. The CDR3 extends over 14 amino acids. CDR1 SGHNT and CDR2 YYREEE come from the germline V gene (reference sequence). The CDR3 bases are TGTGCCAGCAGCCCCCGACCAGGCGGCTATGGCTACACCTTC. As protein: CASSPRPGGYGYTF.

J is TRBJ2-7 and V is TRBV5-1, with TRBD2 matching over 11 bases. CDR1 is SGHRS, CDR2 YFSETQ, per germline. V gave up 0 bases and J gave up 7 bases; unmatched junction bases: 6. The CDR3 is 15 residues long. As DNA, the CDR3 is TGCGCCAGCAGCTTGGGACTAGCGGGGATCTTGGAGCAGTACTTC. Residues: CASSLGLAGILEQYF.

The rearrangement uses TRBV10-3 and TRBJ1-1; the match to TRBD1 covers 7 bases. CDR1 ENHRY and CDR2 SYGVKD come from the germline V gene. J gave up 4 bases and V 6 bases, and 5 bases lay outside the gene matches. The CDR3 contains 13 residues. In nucleotides, the CDR3 is TGTGCCATCAGGGGCACAGGGGTCACTGAAGCTTTCTTT. It yields the protein CAIRGTGVTEAFF.